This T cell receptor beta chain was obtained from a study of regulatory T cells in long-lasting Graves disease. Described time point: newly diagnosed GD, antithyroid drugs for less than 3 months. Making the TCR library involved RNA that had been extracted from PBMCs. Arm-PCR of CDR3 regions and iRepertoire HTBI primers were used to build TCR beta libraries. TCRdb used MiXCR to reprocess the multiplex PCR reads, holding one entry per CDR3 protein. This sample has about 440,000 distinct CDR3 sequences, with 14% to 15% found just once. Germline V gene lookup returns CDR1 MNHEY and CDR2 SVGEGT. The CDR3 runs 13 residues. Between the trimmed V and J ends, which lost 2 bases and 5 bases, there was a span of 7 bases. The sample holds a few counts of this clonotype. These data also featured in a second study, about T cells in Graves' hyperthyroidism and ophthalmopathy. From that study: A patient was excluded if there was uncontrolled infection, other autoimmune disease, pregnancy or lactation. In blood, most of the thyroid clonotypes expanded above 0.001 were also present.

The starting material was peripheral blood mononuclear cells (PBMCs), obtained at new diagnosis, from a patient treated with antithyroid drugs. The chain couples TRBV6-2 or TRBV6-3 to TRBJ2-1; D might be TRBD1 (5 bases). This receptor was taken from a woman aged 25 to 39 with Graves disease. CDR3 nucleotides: TGTGCCAGCAGTTACGACAGAGACAATGAGCAGTTCTTC. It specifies CASSYDRDNEQFF.